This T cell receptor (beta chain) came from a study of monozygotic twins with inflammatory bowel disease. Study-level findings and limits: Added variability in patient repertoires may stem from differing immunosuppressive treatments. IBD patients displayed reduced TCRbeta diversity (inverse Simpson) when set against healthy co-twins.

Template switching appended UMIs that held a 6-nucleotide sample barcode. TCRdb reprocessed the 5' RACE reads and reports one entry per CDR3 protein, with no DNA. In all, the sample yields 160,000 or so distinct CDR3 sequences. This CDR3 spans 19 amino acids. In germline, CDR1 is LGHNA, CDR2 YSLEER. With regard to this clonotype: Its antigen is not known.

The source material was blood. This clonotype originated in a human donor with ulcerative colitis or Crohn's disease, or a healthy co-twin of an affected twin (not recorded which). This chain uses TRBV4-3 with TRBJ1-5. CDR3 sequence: CASSQSRRARPNSNQPQHF.